This T cell receptor (beta chain) was identified during a study of OX40 agonist ivuxolimab in advanced cancers. In the study overall: Patients enrolled in dose escalation were diagnosed with hepatocellular carcinoma, melanoma, renal cell or head and neck cancer. The study reported partial responses in three patients: one hepatocellular carcinoma, two cutaneous melanoma. Study-level results: Some nonresponders likewise displayed low normalized T-cell clonal expansion.

With regard to this clone: Antigen: not known.

The length of the CDR3 is 18 residues. Germline loops: CDR1 MNHEY, CDR2 SMNVEV (reference sequence). Trimming cost V 4 bases and J 4 bases; bases outside gene matches: 13. Generated by immunoSEQ multiplex PCR, the TCRdb table keeps only in-frame clones and is missing some. The table lists about 68,000 clones, about 90% of them singletons. Any history of autoimmune disease or systemic immunosuppression disqualified patients. The chain joins TRBV27 to TRBJ2-3; 11 positions match TRBD2. This sequence was found in an adult with an advanced solid tumor such as melanoma, head and neck, liver or kidney cancer. This sample comprised CD4+ or CD8+ T cells sorted from blood, obtained in a trial of the OX40 agonist ivuxolimab. CDR3 loop: CASSSLVLAGVFADTQYF. In DNA, the CDR3 is TGTGCCAGCAGTTCACTCGTACTAGCGGGAGTTTTTGCAGATACGCAGTATTTT.